A single T cell receptor beta chain is shown here with its context. The sample belongs to a study of shared clonotypes between healthy human individuals. CD45RO-negative cells were positively selected for CCR7, leaving out terminally differentiated effector memory CD45RA+ cells. Measured with immunoSEQ multiplex PCR; TCRdb has only the in-frame clones, and not every one. The sample shows roughly 570,000 clones, 95% to 98% of them seen only once. The V end lost 10 bases, the J end lost 5 bases, and 19 bases lay between the germline ends. The CDR3 is made up of 14 amino acids. CDR1 and CDR2 (germline): SGHTA, FQGTGA.

The sequencing input was naive CD8+ T cells sorted from blood. The chain employs TRBV7-3 and TRBJ2-3; either TRBD1 or TRBD2 may fit D (6 bases each). The TCR was taken from a man younger than 45 in good health. The CDR3 reads CATSLWGAGDTQYF. The CDR3, as DNA: TGTGCCACCTCGCTTTGGGGGGCGGGAGATACGCAGTATTTT.